This TCR beta chain derives from a study of cytomegalovirus exposure and HLA in healthy donors. Study-wide results and limits: A prior analysis recorded that most TCR beta V segments were productive about 90% or about 30% of the time. The number of N-insertions in an Asian-associated ancestry cluster was reportedly below the approximately 690-donor mean in a later analysis.

A note on this clone: Its antigen is not known.

The PCR used 60 Vbeta and 13 Jbeta primers. Produced via immunoSEQ multiplex PCR; TCRdb's table is partial and in-frame only. The repertoire consists of around 100,000 clones, with around 70% occurring once and the leading ten covering 11%. This CDR3 spans 15 amino acids. Looked up from germline, CDR1 is MNHEY and CDR2 is SMNVEV (reference sequence). The germline V and J ends were trimmed by 10 bases and 0 bases, with 13 bases remaining between them. The rearrangement uses TRBV27 and TRBJ2-6, with D unresolved. What was sequenced was PBMCs. The clonotype comes from a man aged 40-49 years in good health and CMV-seropositive. CDR3 sequence: CATGAIPSGANVLTF. CDR3 nucleotides: TGTGCCACCGGTGCGATCCCCTCTGGGGCCAACGTCCTGACTTTC.